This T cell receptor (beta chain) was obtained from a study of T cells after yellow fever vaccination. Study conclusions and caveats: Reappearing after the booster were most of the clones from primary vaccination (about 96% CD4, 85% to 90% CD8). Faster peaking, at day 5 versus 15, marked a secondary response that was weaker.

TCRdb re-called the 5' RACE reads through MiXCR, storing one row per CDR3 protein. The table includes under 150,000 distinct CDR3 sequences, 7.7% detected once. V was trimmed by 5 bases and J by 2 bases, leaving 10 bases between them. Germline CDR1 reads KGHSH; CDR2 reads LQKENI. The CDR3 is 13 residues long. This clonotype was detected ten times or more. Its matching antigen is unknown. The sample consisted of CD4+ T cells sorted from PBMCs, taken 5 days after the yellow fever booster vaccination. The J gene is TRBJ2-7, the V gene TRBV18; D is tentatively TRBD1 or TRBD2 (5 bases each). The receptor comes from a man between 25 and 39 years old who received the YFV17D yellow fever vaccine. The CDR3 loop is CASSDGTTYEQYF. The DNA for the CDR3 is TGTGCCAGCTCAGACGGGACCACCTACGAGCAGTACTTC.